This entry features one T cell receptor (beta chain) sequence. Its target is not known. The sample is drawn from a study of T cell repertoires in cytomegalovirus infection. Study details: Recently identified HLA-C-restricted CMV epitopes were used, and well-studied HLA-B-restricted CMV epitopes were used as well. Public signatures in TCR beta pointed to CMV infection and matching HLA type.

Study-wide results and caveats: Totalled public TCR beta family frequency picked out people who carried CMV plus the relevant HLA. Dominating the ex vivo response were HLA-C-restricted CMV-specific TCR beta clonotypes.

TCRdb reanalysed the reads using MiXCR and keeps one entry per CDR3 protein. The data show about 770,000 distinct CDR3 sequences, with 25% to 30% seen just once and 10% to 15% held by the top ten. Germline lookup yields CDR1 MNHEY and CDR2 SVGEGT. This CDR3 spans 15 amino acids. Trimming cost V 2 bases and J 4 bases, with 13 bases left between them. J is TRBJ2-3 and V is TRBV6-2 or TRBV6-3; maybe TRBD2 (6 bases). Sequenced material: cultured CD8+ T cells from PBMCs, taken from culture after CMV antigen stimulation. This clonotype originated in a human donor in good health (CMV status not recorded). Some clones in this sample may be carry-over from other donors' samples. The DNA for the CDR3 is TGTGCCAGCAGTTACCGAGCGGGCGGGTCAGATACGCAGTATTTT. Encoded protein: CASSYRAGGSDTQYF.